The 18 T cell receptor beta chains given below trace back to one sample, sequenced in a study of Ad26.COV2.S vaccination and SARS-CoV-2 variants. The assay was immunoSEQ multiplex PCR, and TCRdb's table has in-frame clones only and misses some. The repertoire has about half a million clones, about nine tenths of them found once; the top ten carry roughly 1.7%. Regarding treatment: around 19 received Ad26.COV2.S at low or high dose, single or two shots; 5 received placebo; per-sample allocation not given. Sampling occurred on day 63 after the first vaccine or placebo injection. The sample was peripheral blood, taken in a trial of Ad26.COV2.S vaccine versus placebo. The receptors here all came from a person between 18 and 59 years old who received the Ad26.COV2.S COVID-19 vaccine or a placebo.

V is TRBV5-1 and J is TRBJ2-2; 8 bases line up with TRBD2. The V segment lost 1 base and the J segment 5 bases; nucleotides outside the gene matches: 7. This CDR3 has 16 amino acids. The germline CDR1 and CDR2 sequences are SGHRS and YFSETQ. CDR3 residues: CASSLRAGGPTGELFF. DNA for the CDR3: TGCGCCAGCAGCTTGAGGGCGGGAGGCCCTACCGGGGAGCTGTTTTTT. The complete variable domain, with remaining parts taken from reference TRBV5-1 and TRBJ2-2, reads KAGVTQTPRYLIKTRGQQVTLSCSPISGHRSVSWYQQTPGQGLQFLFEYFSETQRNKGNFPGRFSGRQFSNSRSEMNVSTLELGDSALYLCASSLRAGGPTGELFFGEGSRLTVL.

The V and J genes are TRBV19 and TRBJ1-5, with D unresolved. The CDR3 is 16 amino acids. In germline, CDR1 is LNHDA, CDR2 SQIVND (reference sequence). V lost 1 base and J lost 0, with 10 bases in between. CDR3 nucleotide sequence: TGTGCCAGTAGTATAGTTTGGCGGTTTAGCAATCAGCCCCAGCATTTT. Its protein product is CASSIVWRFSNQPQHF. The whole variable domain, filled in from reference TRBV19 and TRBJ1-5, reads DGGITQSPKYLFRKEGQNVTLSCEQNLNHDAMYWYRQDPGQGLRLIYYSQIVNDFQKGDIAEGYSVSREKKESFPLTVTSAQKNPTAFYLCASSIVWRFSNQPQHFGDGTRLSIL.

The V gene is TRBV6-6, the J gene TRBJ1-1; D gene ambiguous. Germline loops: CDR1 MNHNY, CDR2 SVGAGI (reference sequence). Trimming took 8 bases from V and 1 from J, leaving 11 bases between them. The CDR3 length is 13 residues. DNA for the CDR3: TGTGCCAGCGCCCCCGCCCAGAACACTGAAGCTTTCTTT. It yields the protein CASAPAQNTEAFF.

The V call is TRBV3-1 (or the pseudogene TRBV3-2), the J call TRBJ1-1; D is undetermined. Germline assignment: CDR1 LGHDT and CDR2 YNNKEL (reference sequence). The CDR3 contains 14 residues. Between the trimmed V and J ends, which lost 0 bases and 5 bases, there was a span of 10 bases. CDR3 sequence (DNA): TGTGCCAGCAGCCAAGAGTTCTCGGGAACTGAAGCTTTCTTT. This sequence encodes CASSQEFSGTEAFF.

CDR3 amino acids: CASSLNWGANTGELFF. The CDR3 nucleotides read TGTGCCAGCAGTTTAAATTGGGGAGCGAACACCGGGGAGCTGTTTTTT. The chain combines TRBV28 with TRBJ2-2; possible D gene TRBD2, 5 bases. V gave up 2 bases and J gave up 0 bases, with 10 bases separating them. Germline V gene lookup returns CDR1 MDHEN and CDR2 SYDVKM. The CDR3 runs to 16 residues.

The CDR3 spells CASSQDHGGANVLTF. The CDR3 bases are TGTGCCAGCAGCCAAGATCATGGTGGGGCCAACGTCCTGACTTTC. This chain joins TRBV14 and TRBJ2-6; D is uncertain. CDR3 length: 15 amino acids. V was pared by 0 bases and J by 3 bases, with 6 bases between. Per germline, CDR1 SGHDN and CDR2 FVKESK. The complete variable domain, with remaining parts taken from reference TRBV14 and TRBJ2-6, reads EAGVTQFPSHSVIEKGQTVTLRCDPISGHDNLYWYRRVMGKEIKFLLHFVKESKQDESGMPNNRFLAERTGGTYSTLKVQPAELEDSGVYFCASSQDHGGANVLTFGAGSRLTVL.

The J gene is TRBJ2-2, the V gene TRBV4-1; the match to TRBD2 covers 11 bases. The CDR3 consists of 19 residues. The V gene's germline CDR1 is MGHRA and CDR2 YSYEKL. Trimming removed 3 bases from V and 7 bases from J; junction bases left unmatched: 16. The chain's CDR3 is CASSQVLRLLAGVSGELFF. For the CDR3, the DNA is TGCGCCAGCAGCCAGGTCTTGAGACTACTAGCGGGGGTGAGCGGGGAGCTGTTTTTT.

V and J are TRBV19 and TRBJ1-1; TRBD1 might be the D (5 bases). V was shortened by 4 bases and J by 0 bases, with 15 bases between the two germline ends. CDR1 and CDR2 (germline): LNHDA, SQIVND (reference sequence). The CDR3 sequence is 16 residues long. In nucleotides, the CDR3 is TGTGCCAGTAGTACTCGGGACGCCTCCATGAACACTGAAGCTTTCTTT. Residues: CASSTRDASMNTEAFF. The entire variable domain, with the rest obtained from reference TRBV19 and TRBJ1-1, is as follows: DGGITQSPKYLFRKEGQNVTLSCEQNLNHDAMYWYRQDPGQGLRLIYYSQIVNDFQKGDIAEGYSVSREKKESFPLTVTSAQKNPTAFYLCASSTRDASMNTEAFFGQGTRLTVV.

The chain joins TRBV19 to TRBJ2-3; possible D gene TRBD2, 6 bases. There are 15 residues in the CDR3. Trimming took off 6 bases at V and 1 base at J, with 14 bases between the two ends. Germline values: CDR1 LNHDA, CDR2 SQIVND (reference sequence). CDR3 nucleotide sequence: TGTGCCAGTAGAAAAAGCGGCGGGGGCACAGATACGCAGTATTTT. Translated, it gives CASRKSGGGTDTQYF. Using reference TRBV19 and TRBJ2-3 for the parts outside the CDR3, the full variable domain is DGGITQSPKYLFRKEGQNVTLSCEQNLNHDAMYWYRQDPGQGLRLIYYSQIVNDFQKGDIAEGYSVSREKKESFPLTVTSAQKNPTAFYLCASRKSGGGTDTQYFGPGTRLTVL.

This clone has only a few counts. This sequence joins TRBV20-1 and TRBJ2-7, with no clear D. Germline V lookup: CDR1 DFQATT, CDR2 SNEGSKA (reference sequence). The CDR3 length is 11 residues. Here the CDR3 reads CSVGPPGKQYF. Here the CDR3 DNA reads TGCAGCGTTGGCCCGCCGGGCAAGCAGTACTTC.

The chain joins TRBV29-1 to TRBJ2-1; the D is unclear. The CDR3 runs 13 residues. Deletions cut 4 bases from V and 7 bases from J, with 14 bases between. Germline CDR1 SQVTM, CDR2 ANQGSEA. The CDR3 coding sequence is TGCAGCGTTGGATCGGGCATCTCTAATGAGCAGTTCTTC. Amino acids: CSVGSGISNEQFF.

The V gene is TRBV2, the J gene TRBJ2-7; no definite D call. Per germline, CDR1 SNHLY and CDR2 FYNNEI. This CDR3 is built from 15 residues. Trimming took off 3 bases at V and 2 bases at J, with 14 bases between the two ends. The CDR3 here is CASSDPGDVPYEQYF. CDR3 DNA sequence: TGTGCCAGCAGTGACCCAGGTGACGTTCCCTACGAGCAGTACTTC.

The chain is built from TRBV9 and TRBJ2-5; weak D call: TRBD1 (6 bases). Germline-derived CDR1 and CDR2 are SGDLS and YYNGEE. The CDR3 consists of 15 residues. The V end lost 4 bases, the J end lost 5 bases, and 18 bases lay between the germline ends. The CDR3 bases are TGTGCCAGCAGCATCATAGGCAGGGGCCGGGAGACCCAGTACTTC. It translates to CASSIIGRGRETQYF.

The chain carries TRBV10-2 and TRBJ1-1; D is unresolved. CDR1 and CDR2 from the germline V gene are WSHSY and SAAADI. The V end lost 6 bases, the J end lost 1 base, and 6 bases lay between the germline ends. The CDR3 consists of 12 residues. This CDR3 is CASRPGNTEAFF. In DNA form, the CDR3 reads TGCGCCAGCAGGCCCGGGAACACTGAAGCTTTCTTT.

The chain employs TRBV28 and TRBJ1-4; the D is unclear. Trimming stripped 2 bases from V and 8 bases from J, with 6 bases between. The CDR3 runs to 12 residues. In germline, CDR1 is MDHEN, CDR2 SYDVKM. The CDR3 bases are TGTGCCAGCAGTTTAACCCACGAAAAACTGTTTTTT. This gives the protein CASSLTHEKLFF.

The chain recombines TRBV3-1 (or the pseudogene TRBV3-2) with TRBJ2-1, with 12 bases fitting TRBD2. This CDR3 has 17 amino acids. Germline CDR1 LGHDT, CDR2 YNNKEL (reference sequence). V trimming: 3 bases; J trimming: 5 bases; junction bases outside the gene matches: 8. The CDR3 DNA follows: TGTGCCAGCAGCCATCCTCGACTAGCGGGAGAGAACAATGAGCAGTTCTTC. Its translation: CASSHPRLAGENNEQFF.

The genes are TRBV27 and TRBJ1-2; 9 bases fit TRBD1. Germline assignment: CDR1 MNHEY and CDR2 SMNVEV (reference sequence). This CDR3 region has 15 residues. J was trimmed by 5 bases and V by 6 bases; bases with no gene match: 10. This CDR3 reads CASSISTGGDYGYTF. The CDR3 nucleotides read TGTGCCAGCAGCATATCGACAGGGGGAGATTATGGCTACACCTTC.

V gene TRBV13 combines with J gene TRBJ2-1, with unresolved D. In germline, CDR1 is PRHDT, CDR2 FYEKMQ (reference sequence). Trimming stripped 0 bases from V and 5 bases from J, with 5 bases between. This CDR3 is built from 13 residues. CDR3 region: CASSLGDHNEQFF. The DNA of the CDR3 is TGTGCCAGCAGCTTAGGAGACCACAATGAGCAGTTCTTC.